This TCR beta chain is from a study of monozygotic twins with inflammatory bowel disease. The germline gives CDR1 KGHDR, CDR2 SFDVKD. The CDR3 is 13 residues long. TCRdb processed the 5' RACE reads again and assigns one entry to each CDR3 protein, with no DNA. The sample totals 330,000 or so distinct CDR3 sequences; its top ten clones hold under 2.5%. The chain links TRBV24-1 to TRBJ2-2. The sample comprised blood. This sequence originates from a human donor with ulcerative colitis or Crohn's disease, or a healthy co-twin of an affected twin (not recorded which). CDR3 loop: CATRAGNTGELFF.